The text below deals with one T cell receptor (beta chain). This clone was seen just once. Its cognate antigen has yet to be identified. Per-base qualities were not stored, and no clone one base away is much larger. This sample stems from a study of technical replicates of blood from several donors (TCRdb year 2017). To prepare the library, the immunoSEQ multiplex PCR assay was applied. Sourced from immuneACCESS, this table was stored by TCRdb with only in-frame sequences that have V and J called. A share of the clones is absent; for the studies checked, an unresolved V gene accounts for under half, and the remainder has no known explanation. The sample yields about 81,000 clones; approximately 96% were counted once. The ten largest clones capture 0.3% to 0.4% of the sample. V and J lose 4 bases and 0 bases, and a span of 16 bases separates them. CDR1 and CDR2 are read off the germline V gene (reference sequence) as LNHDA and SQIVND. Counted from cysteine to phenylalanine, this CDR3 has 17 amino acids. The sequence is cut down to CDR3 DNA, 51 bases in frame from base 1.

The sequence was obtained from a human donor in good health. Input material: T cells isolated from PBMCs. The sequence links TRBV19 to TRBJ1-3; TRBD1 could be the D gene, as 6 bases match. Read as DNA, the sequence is TGTGCCAGTAGTACTCCCGGACAGCCGAGCTCTGGAAACACCATATATTTT. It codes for CASSTPGQPSSGNTIYF.